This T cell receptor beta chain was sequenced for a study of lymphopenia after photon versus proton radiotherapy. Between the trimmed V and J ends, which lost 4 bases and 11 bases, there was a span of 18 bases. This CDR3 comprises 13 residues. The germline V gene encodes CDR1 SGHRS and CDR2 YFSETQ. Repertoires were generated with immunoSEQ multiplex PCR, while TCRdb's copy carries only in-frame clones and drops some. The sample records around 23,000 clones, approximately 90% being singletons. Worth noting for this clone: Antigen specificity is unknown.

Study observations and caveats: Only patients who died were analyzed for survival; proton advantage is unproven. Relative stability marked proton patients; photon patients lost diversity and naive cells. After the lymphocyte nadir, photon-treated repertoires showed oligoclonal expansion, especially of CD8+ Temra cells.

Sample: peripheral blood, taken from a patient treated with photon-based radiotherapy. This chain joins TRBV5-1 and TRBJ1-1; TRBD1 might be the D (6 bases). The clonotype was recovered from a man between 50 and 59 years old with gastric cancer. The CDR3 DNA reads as TGCGCCAGCAGCGGTTCGATTGGGGGGCTGGCTTTCTTT. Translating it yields CASSGSIGGLAFF.